This T cell receptor (beta chain) is drawn from a study of regulatory T cells in long-lasting Graves disease. The sample's time point: newly diagnosed GD, antithyroid drugs for less than 3 months. Construction of the TCR library relied on RNA isolated from PBMCs. Sequencing libraries for TCR beta were prepared with iRepertoire HTBI primers and Arm-PCR of CDR3 regions. One entry per CDR3 protein, called by TCRdb with MiXCR from the multiplex PCR reads. This sample carries 540,000 or so distinct CDR3 sequences, approximately 12% of them seen once, and the ten largest clones take about 10%. V lost 1 base to trimming and J lost 0 bases, with 14 bases between them. Germline assignment: CDR1 DFQATT and CDR2 SNEGSKA (reference sequence). This CDR3 has 16 residues. Another study also made use of these data, one on T cells in Graves' hyperthyroidism and ophthalmopathy.

This sequence joins TRBV20-1 and TRBJ2-3; the D is unclear. The TCR originated in a man younger than 40 with Graves disease. Sequencing was performed on peripheral blood mononuclear cells (PBMCs), taken at new diagnosis, from a patient treated with antithyroid drugs. The CDR3 nucleotides are TGCAGTGCTAGAGGGAGAACAGCCGCTAGCACAGATACGCAGTATTTT. Protein sequence: CSARGRTAASTDTQYF.